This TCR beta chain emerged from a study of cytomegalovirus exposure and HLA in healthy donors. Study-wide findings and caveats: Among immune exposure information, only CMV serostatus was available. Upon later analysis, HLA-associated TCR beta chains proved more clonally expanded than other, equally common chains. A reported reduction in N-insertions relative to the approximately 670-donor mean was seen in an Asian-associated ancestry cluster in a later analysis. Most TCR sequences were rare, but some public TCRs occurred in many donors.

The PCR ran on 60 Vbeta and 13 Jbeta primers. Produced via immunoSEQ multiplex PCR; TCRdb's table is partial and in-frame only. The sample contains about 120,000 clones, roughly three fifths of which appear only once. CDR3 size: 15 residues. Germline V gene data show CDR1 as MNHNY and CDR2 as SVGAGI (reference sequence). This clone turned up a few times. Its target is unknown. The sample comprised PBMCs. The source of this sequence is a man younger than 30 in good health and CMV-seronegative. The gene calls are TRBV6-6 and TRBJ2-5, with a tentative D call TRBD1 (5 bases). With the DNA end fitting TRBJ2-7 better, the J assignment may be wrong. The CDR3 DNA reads TGTGCCAGCAGTTCCCCCGGAGACAGCTCCTACGAGCAGTACTTC. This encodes CASSSPGDSSYEQYF.